One sample yielded the 30 T cell receptor beta chains listed below, sequenced in a study of response to subunit inactivated influenza vaccine. TCRdb itself ran the RT-PCR reads through MiXCR, one entry per CDR3 protein. The sample carries about 540,000 distinct CDR3 sequences, 12% to 15% recorded once. The sample in question was PBMCs from blood, obtained roughly 13 days after vaccination. These receptors were collected from a man between 50 and 59 years old who received an inactivated influenza vaccine.

The rearrangement uses TRBV19 and TRBJ2-5, with a possible D match to TRBD2 (5 bases). CDR3 length equals 16 residues. Germline assignment: CDR1 LNHDA and CDR2 SQIVND (reference sequence). With 1 base removed from V and 0 bases from J, the gap between germline ends came to 12 bases. CDR3 bases: TGTGCCAGTAGTATAGGGGTTAGCGTGTACCAAGAGACCCAGTACTTC. Translated: CASSIGVSVYQETQYF.

The chain employs TRBV14 and TRBJ2-7; 7 bases map to TRBD1. V shed 0 bases and J 4 bases; nucleotides not matched to a gene: 6. The germline gives CDR1 SGHDN, CDR2 FVKESK. This CDR3 has 15 residues. The CDR3 nucleotides read TGTGCCAGCAGCCAAGACAGGGGGACCTCTTACGAGCAGTACTTC. Translation: CASSQDRGTSYEQYF.

This clonotype occurred many times. V usage is TRBV29-1 and J usage is TRBJ1-1; the D is unclear. Trimming stripped 6 bases from V and 0 bases from J, with 8 bases between. The CDR3 runs to 12 residues. Germline CDR1 reads SQVTM; CDR2 reads ANQGSEA. The CDR3 bases are TGCAGCGTACGTGCCTTGAACACTGAAGCTTTCTTT. Translated: CSVRALNTEAFF.

This chain links TRBV20-1 with TRBJ2-5, with D possibly being TRBD2 (6 bases). The CDR3 contains 13 residues. V lost 7 bases and J 3 bases, leaving 15 bases between the germline ends. Per germline, CDR1 DFQATT and CDR2 SNEGSKA (reference sequence). The CDR3 coding sequence is TGCAGTGGTTTGGAGGGGAGTGAAGAGACCCAGTACTTC. It is translated as CSGLEGSEETQYF.

This clonotype was detected many times. V gene TRBV12-3 or TRBV12-4 combines with J gene TRBJ2-1; D possibly corresponds to TRBD2 (5 bases). This CDR3 spans 15 amino acids. Trimming stripped 3 bases from V and 3 bases from J, with 12 bases between. The CDR3 region is CASSFSGSDYNEQFF. The DNA of the CDR3 is TGTGCCAGCAGTTTCTCGGGGTCCGACTACAATGAGCAGTTCTTC.

This clonotype was seen a handful of times. This chain links TRBV6-1 with TRBJ2-3, with 11 bases matching TRBD1. Looked up from germline, CDR1 is MNHNS and CDR2 is SASEGT. This CDR3 comprises 15 residues. V trimming: 8 bases; J trimming: 4 bases; junction bases outside the gene matches: 8. DNA of the CDR3: TGTGCCAGCGTCCTGGGACAGGGGGTGGCAGATACGCAGTATTTT. It encodes CASVLGQGVADTQYF.

This chain uses TRBV2 with TRBJ2-7; 7 nucleotides line up with TRBD2. V lost 6 bases to trimming and J lost 0 bases; unmatched junction nucleotides: 17. CDR1 and CDR2 from the germline V gene are SNHLY and FYNNEI. There are 18 residues in the CDR3. The CDR3 DNA follows: TGTGCCAGCAGCAACGATCCAGCGGGGTTAATAGTCTCCTACGAGCAGTACTTC. Translated: CASSNDPAGLIVSYEQYF.

In this sample, this clonotype turned up many times. This chain uses TRBV20-1 with TRBJ2-1; 10 nucleotides align to TRBD2. In germline, CDR1 is DFQATT, CDR2 SNEGSKA (reference sequence). The CDR3 is 16 amino acids. Trimming at V came to 1 base and at J to 7 bases, leaving 10 bases not matched to a gene. Written as DNA, the CDR3 is TGCAGTGCTAGAGCCCTAACTAGCGGGATGCGGAATGAGCAGTTCTTC. Translation: CSARALTSGMRNEQFF.

This clonotype has just a few counts. The gene calls are TRBV5-1 and TRBJ2-5, with D tentatively TRBD2 (6 bases). CDR3 length: 15 amino acids. The germline gives CDR1 SGHRS, CDR2 YFSETQ. Trimming removed 0 bases at V and 2 bases at J, with 11 bases between. The CDR3 loop is CASSLVGREQETQYF. The CDR3 region has the DNA TGCGCCAGCAGCTTGGTTGGTCGGGAGCAAGAGACCCAGTACTTC.

Comment on this clonotype: Since a much larger clone is just one base distant, this may be a read error. The chain employs TRBV9 and TRBJ1-2; 8 bases are a match to TRBD1. Germline V gene sequence: CDR1 SGDLS, CDR2 YYNGEE. After removal of 4 bases from V and 6 bases from J, the junction contained 2 bases not matched to a gene. CDR3 size: 12 residues. CDR3: CASSTTGDGYTF. As DNA, the CDR3 is TGTGCCAGCAGCACGACAGGGGATGGCTACACCTTC.

Here the CDR3 DNA reads TGTGCCAGCAGCCGCAGAGGGGATGTAAAGACCCAGTACTTC. Encoded protein: CASSRRGDVKTQYF. J is TRBJ2-5 and V is TRBV7-2; D is tentatively TRBD1 or TRBD2 (5 bases each). V shed 5 bases and J shed 6 bases, with 16 bases lying between them. The length of the CDR3 is 14 residues. The germline gives CDR1 SGHTA, CDR2 FQGNSA.

The rearrangement joins TRBV7-2 to TRBJ1-2; D may be TRBD1 (6 bases). The CDR3 contains 15 residues. Trimming stripped 3 bases from V and 4 bases from J, with 15 bases between. Germline V gene data show CDR1 as SGHTA and CDR2 as FQGNSA. The CDR3 is CASSLEGHFGYGYTF. CDR3 in DNA: TGTGCCAGCAGCTTGGAGGGACATTTTGGCTATGGCTACACCTTC.

This chain joins TRBV4-1 and TRBJ2-2; D call uncertain. Germline assignment: CDR1 MGHRA and CDR2 YSYEKL. This CDR3 is built from 15 residues. The V end lost 1 base, the J end lost 4 bases, and 10 bases lay between the germline ends. The CDR3 nucleotides read TGCGCCAGCAGCCAAGGGGCACTTAGCACCGGGGAGCTGTTTTTT. This sequence encodes CASSQGALSTGELFF.

The DNA of the CDR3 is TGTGCCAGCAGCGAGGCACCGGGGGGCTCAACTAATGAAAAACTGTTTTTT. Translation: CASSEAPGGSTNEKLFF. The rearrangement uses TRBV9 and TRBJ1-4; a weak D match, TRBD1 (6 bases). CDR3 length: 17 residues. The germline V and J ends were trimmed by 3 bases and 0 bases, with 15 bases remaining between them. Germline CDR1 and CDR2: SGDLS and YYNGEE.

This clonotype was observed a few times. V and J are TRBV6-2 or TRBV6-3 and TRBJ2-7, with 7 bases that match TRBD2. Germline assignment: CDR1 MNHEY and CDR2 SVGEGT. The CDR3 covers 15 residues. Germline trimming cut 5 bases from V and 4 bases from J; bases unmatched to any gene: 11. The CDR3 protein is CASSHWTRAKYEQYF. The DNA for the CDR3 is TGTGCCAGCAGTCACTGGACTAGAGCTAAATACGAGCAGTACTTC.

There are a few counts of this clonotype. The chain carries TRBV29-1 and TRBJ2-7; the D gene is possibly TRBD1 (6 bases). Per the germline V gene, CDR1 is SQVTM and CDR2 is ANQGSEA. Between the trimmed V and J ends, which lost 4 bases and 0 bases, there was a span of 10 bases. The CDR3 totals 13 residues. Here the CDR3 DNA reads TGCAGCGTTGCCCACAGGGCCTCCTACGAGCAGTACTTC. It is translated as CSVAHRASYEQYF.

In its sample, this clonotype was seen many times. The V and J genes are TRBV5-1 and TRBJ2-3; 8 positions agree with TRBD1. Looked up from germline, CDR1 is SGHRS and CDR2 is YFSETQ. The CDR3 is made up of 15 amino acids. V shed 0 bases and J 14 bases; nucleotides not matched to a gene: 14. The CDR3 spells CASSLGGTGGELRYF. In DNA form, the CDR3 reads TGCGCCAGCAGCTTGGGCGGGACAGGCGGGGAGTTACGGTATTTT. Variable domain in full (rest from reference TRBV5-1 and TRBJ2-3): KAGVTQTPRYLIKTRGQQVTLSCSPISGHRSVSWYQQTPGQGLQFLFEYFSETQRNKGNFPGRFSGRQFSNSRSEMNVSTLELGDSALYLCASSLGGTGGELRYFGPGTRLTVL.

A few counts support this clonotype. This chain connects TRBV4-3 to TRBJ2-7, with D perhaps matching TRBD1 (5 bases). The CDR3 has 14 amino acids. The germline V and J ends were trimmed by 0 bases and 2 bases, with 8 bases remaining between them. Germline CDR1 is LGHNA and CDR2 is YSLEER. The DNA for the CDR3 is TGCGCCAGCAGCCAAGATTTGACAGCCTACGAGCAGTACTTC. Translation gives CASSQDLTAYEQYF.

This clonotype has just a few counts. The gene calls are TRBV5-1 and TRBJ2-5; D perhaps matches TRBD1 (6 bases). This CDR3 is built from 12 residues. Germline CDR1 and CDR2: SGHRS and YFSETQ. Between the trimmed V and J ends, which lost 7 bases and 3 bases, there was a span of 10 bases. Here the CDR3 reads CASSGTKETQYF. The CDR3 DNA reads TGCGCCAGCTCCGGGACAAAAGAGACCCAGTACTTC. The entire variable domain, with the rest obtained from reference TRBV5-1 and TRBJ2-5, is as follows: KAGVTQTPRYLIKTRGQQVTLSCSPISGHRSVSWYQQTPGQGLQFLFEYFSETQRNKGNFPGRFSGRQFSNSRSEMNVSTLELGDSALYLCASSGTKETQYFGPGTRLLVL.

The chain couples TRBV5-1 to TRBJ2-7; TRBD1 aligns across 10 bases. Trimming cost V 4 bases and J 3 bases; bases outside gene matches: 13. Germline assignment: CDR1 SGHRS and CDR2 YFSETQ. The CDR3 is made up of 17 amino acids. The CDR3 loop reads CASSPAGQGGSFYEQYF. The DNA of the CDR3 is TGCGCCAGCAGCCCAGCAGGACAGGGGGGCTCTTTCTACGAGCAGTACTTC.

There are a few counts of this clonotype. The J gene is TRBJ2-5, the V gene TRBV25-1; the D is unclear. V was shortened by 1 base and J by 6 bases, with 3 bases between the two germline ends. Germline loops: CDR1 MGHDK, CDR2 SYGVNS. This CDR3 comprises 11 residues. The CDR3 here is CASSELQTQYF. The CDR3 DNA reads TGTGCCAGCAGTGAATTGCAGACCCAGTACTTC.

This clonotype was found a few times. The chain employs TRBV14 and TRBJ2-2, with D possibly matching TRBD2 (6 bases). This CDR3 region has 15 residues. Germline V lookup: CDR1 SGHDN, CDR2 FVKESK. V dropped 3 bases and J dropped 4 bases, with 12 bases sitting between them. CDR3 bases: TGTGCCAGCAGCCAGAGGGACTTCCTCACCGGGGAGCTGTTTTTT. Its translation is CASSQRDFLTGELFF.

This clonotype was seen repeatedly, ten times or more. The chain is built from TRBV16 and TRBJ1-5; 10 bases fit TRBD1. The length of the CDR3 is 16 residues. The V gene's germline CDR1 is KGHSY and CDR2 FQNENV. The trim removed 4 bases at V and 1 base at J, leaving 4 bases unmatched. The CDR3 coding sequence is TGTGCCAGCAGCCCGCGGACAGGGGGGAGCAATCAGCCCCAGCATTTT. Residues: CASSPRTGGSNQPQHF.

This clonotype occurred a few times. V usage is TRBV7-9 and J usage is TRBJ2-5; D unclear. This CDR3 is built from 12 residues. CDR1 SEHNR and CDR2 FQNEAQ come from the germline V gene (reference sequence). Trimming cost V 5 bases and J 6 bases, with 10 bases left between them. The CDR3 here is CASSPPRKTQYF. The CDR3 DNA reads TGTGCCAGCAGCCCGCCCCGAAAGACCCAGTACTTC.

A remark on this clonotype: It may be a read error: a sequence one base away is much more abundant. This chain joins TRBV24-1 and TRBJ2-2; D might be TRBD1 (6 bases). The CDR3 is 14 amino acids. CDR1 and CDR2 from the germline V gene are KGHDR and SFDVKD. CDR3 amino acids: CSTSWGTGTGELFF. The CDR3, as DNA: TGTTCCACCAGTTGGGGAACAGGGACCGGGGAGCTGTTTTTT.

This clonotype was picked up one time. V is TRBV5-1 and J is TRBJ1-5; D is perhaps TRBD1 (5 bases). CDR3 size: 15 residues. The germline V gene has CDR1 SGHRS and CDR2 YFSETQ. Trimming stripped 1 base from V and 1 base from J, with 9 bases between. The CDR3 DNA reads TGCGCCAGCAGCTTGTGGGGGTACAGCAATCAGCCCCAGCATTTT. It encodes CASSLWGYSNQPQHF.

This sequence joins TRBV5-5 and TRBJ2-3; the D gene could be TRBD1 or TRBD2 (6 bases each). V was shortened by 3 bases and J by 4 bases, with 24 bases between the two germline ends. The CDR3 is 18 amino acids. In germline, CDR1 is SGHKS, CDR2 YYEKEE (reference sequence). CDR3 region: CASSSLGRNRGRADTQYF. DNA for the CDR3: TGTGCCAGCAGCTCCTTGGGGCGTAACCGGGGGCGGGCAGATACGCAGTATTTT.

This clonotype was counted only a few times. The genes are TRBV28 and TRBJ2-5, with a weak D call TRBD1 (5 bases). V lost 7 bases, J lost 2 bases, and 11 bases lay in between. Germline V lookup: CDR1 MDHEN, CDR2 SYDVKM. CDR3 length: 13 amino acids. As DNA, the CDR3 is TGTGCCAGCACCTTGGGGCGGCAAGAGACCCAGTACTTC. It is translated as CASTLGRQETQYF.

The rearrangement links TRBV20-1 to TRBJ2-2; 7 nucleotides agree with TRBD1. CDR1 DFQATT and CDR2 SNEGSKA come from the germline V gene (reference sequence). The CDR3 is 13 amino acids. As DNA, the CDR3 is TGCAGCGTTCCCGACAGGGCCACCGGGGAGCTGTTTTTT. Translation gives CSVPDRATGELFF.

The CDR3 DNA is TGTGCCAGCAGTTACTTCGGAGGGGCTTGGAATCAGCCCCAGCATTTT. This encodes CASSYFGGAWNQPQHF. J is TRBJ1-5 and V is TRBV6-2 or TRBV6-3, with D tentatively TRBD1 (5 bases). Germline-derived CDR1 and CDR2 are MNHEY and SVGEGT. The length of the CDR3 is 16 residues. V was trimmed by 1 base and J by 4 bases, leaving 14 bases between them.